The TCR beta chain under discussion was sequenced for a study of blood T cell repertoires in COVID-19. Study at large: PBMCs, B-cell-depleted T cells, or T cells provided the cDNA or gDNA that made up the material.

Libraries were prepared by immunoSEQ multiplex PCR; TCRdb keeps only in-frame clonotypes and omits some of them. Of about 300,000 clones listed, just over 85% are singletons. In germline, CDR1 is SGHNT, CDR2 YENEEA. The CDR3 is made up of 15 amino acids. Losses at the gene ends were 5 bases for V and 1 base for J; bases not matched to a gene: 7. Each participant's cohort was designated according to participant-reported clinical history. Two negative PCRs, clearance, or symptom resolution were required of recovered Cohort 3 donors. V usage is TRBV11-3 and J usage is TRBJ2-5; TRBD2 matches 7 bases. The sample consisted of PBMCs or T cells enriched from blood (not recorded which). This sequence originates from a man aged 30 to 39 who had recovered from COVID-19. The CDR3 sequence is CASSESGTLQETQYF. Here the CDR3 DNA reads TGTGCCAGCAGCGAGAGCGGGACCCTCCAAGAGACCCAGTACTTC.